The clone carrying this TCR beta chain was seen repeatedly, ten times or more. As yet, its antigen is unknown. The data were taken from a study of early T cells in non-severe SARS-CoV-2 infection. Overall study results and limits: VDJdb matching favored anti-spike CD8 responses, missing private and CD4 specificities.

This CDR3 has 17 residues. V was shortened by 5 bases and J by 0 bases, with 18 bases between the two germline ends. Germline V CDR1 and CDR2: SEHNR, FQNEAQ (reference sequence). Researchers attached unique molecular identifiers to individual cDNA molecules. TCRdb used MiXCR to reprocess the 5' RACE reads, holding one entry per CDR3 protein. This sample carries 29,000 or so distinct CDR3 sequences, roughly 5% of them seen once, and the ten largest clones take 9.5% to 14%. The origin of this receptor is an adult who was a healthcare worker with PCR-confirmed SARS-CoV-2 infection or an uninfected control (not recorded which). Sequences were obtained from whole blood. The genes are TRBV7-9 and TRBJ2-3; D remains ambiguous. The CDR3: CASSPKERTDSTDTQYF. The CDR3, as DNA: TGTGCCAGCAGCCCGAAAGAGCGTACCGATAGCACAGATACGCAGTATTTT.